Following are 12 T cell receptor beta chains from one sample sequenced in a study of tumor-infiltrating lymphocytes in primary liver carcinoma. Germline DNA was also extracted, with blood RNA taken from unsorted whole blood. Total RNA amounting to roughly 480 ng was the source from which TCR beta cDNA was made with a constant-region primer. For TCR beta, libraries were produced by three nested multiplex PCR rounds using slightly modified ARM-PCR. In the first two PCR rounds, TRBV1-TRBV30 forward primers were paired with a C-beta reverse primer, and each round lasted about 10 cycles. TCRdb reprocessed the multiplex PCR reads via MiXCR and lists one record per CDR3 protein. The repertoire holds approximately 330,000 distinct CDR3 sequences, with around three fifths as singletons. The sequencing input was peripheral blood. Every receptor here comes from a man aged 40-50 years with primary liver carcinoma and hepatitis B virus infection.

This rearrangement joins TRBV5-1 to TRBJ2-1; weak D call: TRBD2 (5 bases). The CDR3 extends over 13 amino acids. Deletions cut 8 bases from V and 10 bases from J, with 19 bases between. The germline CDR1 and CDR2 sequences are SGHRS and YFSETQ. CDR3 bases: TGCGCCAGTGCCCTGAGCGGTACTATGGAGCAGTTCTTC. The encoded protein is CASALSGTMEQFF.

To note about this clonotype: One end of the junction is discordant with germline, which a read error may explain. The V call is TRBV11-2, the J call TRBJ1-6; D gene ambiguous. Germline V gene lookup returns CDR1 SGHAT and CDR2 FQNNGV. The CDR3 length is 12 residues. CDR3 sequence reads: CTSSLRFSPLHF. The CDR3 region has the DNA TGTACCAGCAGCTTGCGCTTTTCACCCCTCCACTTT.

The chain links TRBV4-3 to TRBJ1-1; no reliable D call. V dropped 4 bases and J dropped 2 bases, with 11 bases sitting between them. Per the germline V gene, CDR1 is LGHNA and CDR2 is YSLEER. CDR3 size: 14 residues. CDR3: CASSLDSVNTEAFF. In DNA form, the CDR3 reads TGCGCCAGCAGCCTAGATTCAGTTAACACTGAAGCTTTCTTT.

Comment on this clonotype: One end of the junction is discordant with germline, which a read error may explain. The rearrangement joins TRBV11-2 to TRBJ2-7, with no clear D. The CDR3 spans 15 residues. Per germline, CDR1 SGHAT and CDR2 FQNNGV. The CDR3 loop reads CASSIDGRRRYGQYF. CDR3 DNA: TGTGCCAGCAGCATAGATGGCCGGCGTAGATACGGGCAGTACTTC. Complete variable domain (other parts from reference TRBV11-2 and TRBJ2-7): EAGVAQSPRYKIIEKRQSVAFWCNPISGHATLYWYQQILGQGPKLLIQFQNNGVVDDSQLPKDRFSAERLKGVDSTLKIQPAKLEDSAVYLCASSIDGRRRYGQYFGPGTRLTVT.

Points on this clonotype: Relative to the germline gene, one junction end is altered; a read error may explain this. The chain links TRBV11-2 to TRBJ2-3; D remains unclear. The CDR3 consists of 15 residues. CDR1 and CDR2 (germline): SGHAT, FQNNGV. CDR3 in amino acids: CASGLDGYITDTQYF. The CDR3 coding sequence is TGTGCCAGCGGCTTAGACGGCTATATCACAGATACGCAGTATTTT. Supplemented by reference TRBV11-2 and TRBJ2-3, the full variable domain reads EAGVAQSPRYKIIEKRQSVAFWCNPISGHATLYWYQQILGQGPKLLIQFQNNGVVDDSQLPKDRFSAERLKGVDSTLKIQPAKLEDSAVYLCASGLDGYITDTQYFGPGTRLTVL.

V usage is TRBV11-2 and J usage is TRBJ2-5; D gene unclear. Germline CDR1 SGHAT, CDR2 FQNNGV. The length of the CDR3 is 14 residues. CDR3 amino acids: CASAETEFRETQYF. CDR3 nucleotide sequence: TGTGCGAGCGCGGAAACAGAGTTCCGAGAGACCCAGTACTTC.

Points on this clonotype: Germline is not matched at one junction end, which may reflect a read error. V and J are TRBV4-1 and TRBJ2-2, with a tentative D call TRBD1 (6 bases). The V gene's germline CDR1 is MGHRA and CDR2 YSYEKL. There are 14 residues in the CDR3. CDR3 DNA sequence: TGCGCCAGCAACCAAGATCAGGGGCCCGGGGAACTGTTTTTT. This gives the protein CASNQDQGPGELFF.

This clonotype was counted between two and nine times. The CDR3 DNA follows: TGTGCCAGCAACGCCGCGGCAGGGGAGTACACCGGGGAGCTGTTTTTT. Protein: CASNAAAGEYTGELFF. J is TRBJ2-2 and V is TRBV5-6; a possible D gene is TRBD1 (6 bases). In germline, CDR1 is SGHDT, CDR2 YYEEEE. This CDR3 spans 16 amino acids. Trimming cost V 6 bases and J 3 bases, with 18 bases left between them.

In this sample, this clonotype turned up a few times. The rearrangement joins TRBV6-5 to TRBJ2-2; 13 nucleotides line up with TRBD2. Per the germline V gene, CDR1 is MNHEY and CDR2 is SVGAGI. This CDR3 has 18 residues. After removal of 6 bases from V and 0 bases from J, the junction contained 7 bases not matched to a gene. The CDR3 region is CASRPGTSGAPNTGELFF. The CDR3 DNA sequence: TGTGCCAGCAGGCCCGGGACTAGCGGGGCTCCGAACACCGGGGAGCTGTTTTTT.

Remarks on this clonotype: The junction departs from germline at one end; a sequencing error may be responsible. The chain employs TRBV11-3 and TRBJ2-2; 10 nucleotides match TRBD2. Germline V gives CDR1 SGHNT, CDR2 YENEEA. The CDR3 has 16 residues. As DNA, the CDR3 is TGTGCCGGCAGCCCTCGGACTAGCGGACTCACCGGGGGGCTGTTTTTT. It codes for CAGSPRTSGLTGGLFF.

This clonotype was observed at least ten times. The rearrangement uses TRBV6-6 and TRBJ2-3; TRBD2 matches 11 bases. The CDR3 is 16 residues long. V lost 4 bases to trimming and J lost 2 bases; unmatched junction nucleotides: 5. CDR1 MNHNY and CDR2 SVGAGI come from the germline V gene (reference sequence). CDR3 residues: CASSSQLAGDTDTQYF. In DNA, the CDR3 is TGTGCCAGCAGTTCCCAACTAGCGGGAGACACAGATACGCAGTATTTT.

With respect to this clonotype: A much larger clone lies one base from this, so it may be a read error. J is TRBJ2-5 and V is TRBV6-5; D is ambiguous. The V gene lost 4 bases and the J gene lost 2 bases, with 11 bases spanning the gap. Germline loops: CDR1 MNHEY, CDR2 SVGAGI. The CDR3 consists of 14 residues. The CDR3 nucleotides are TGTGCCAGCAGTTTGATCTACTCACAAGAGACCCAGTACTTC. Translating it yields CASSLIYSQETQYF.